The clone carrying this T cell receptor (beta chain) has a count of ten or more. Its antigen is still unknown. The record originates from a study of identical twins. Findings of the study overall: Models predicted less out-of-frame TCR alpha sharing in monozygotic twins than was found. In zero-insertion analyses, partial confounding could arise from invariant MAIT and iNKT cells. Cross-sectional statistics, not tracking of the same donors, supported the conclusions.

TCRdb independently ran MiXCR on the 5' RACE reads; one entry per CDR3 protein. The profile shows over 250,000 distinct CDR3 sequences, roughly 9.8% of them singletons. Trimming cost V 2 bases and J 0 bases, with 14 bases left between them. The CDR3 runs to 16 residues. CDR1 MNHEY and CDR2 SVGEGT come from the germline V gene. This sample was also put to use in a study of yellow fever vaccine responses in identical twins. From that paper: Reported findings indicate that twins' vaccine T cell responses seemed partially convergent, partially personalized.

This clonotype was sampled from a woman in her late teens or twenties in good health. The chain recombines TRBV6-2 or TRBV6-3 with TRBJ2-7; D not resolved. Sequenced material: CD8+ T cells sorted from blood. CDR3 DNA sequence: TGTGCCAGCAGTTACACGGAACAGTTCAACTCCTACGAGCAGTACTTC. Its protein product is CASSYTEQFNSYEQYF.